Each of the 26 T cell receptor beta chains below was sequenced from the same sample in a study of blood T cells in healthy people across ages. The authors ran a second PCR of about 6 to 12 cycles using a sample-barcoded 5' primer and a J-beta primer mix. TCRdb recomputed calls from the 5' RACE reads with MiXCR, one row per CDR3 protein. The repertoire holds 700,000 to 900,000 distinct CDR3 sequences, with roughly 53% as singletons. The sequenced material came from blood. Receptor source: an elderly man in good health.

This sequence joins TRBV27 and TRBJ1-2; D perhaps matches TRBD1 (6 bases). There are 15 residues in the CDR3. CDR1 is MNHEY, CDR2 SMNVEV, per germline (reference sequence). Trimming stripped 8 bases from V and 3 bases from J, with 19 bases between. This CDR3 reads CASGVAAGADYGYTF. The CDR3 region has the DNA TGTGCCAGCGGGGTCGCGGCAGGGGCCGACTATGGCTACACCTTC.

The CDR3 is CASRQVFTGELFF. The CDR3 nucleotides read TGTGCCAGCAGACAGGTGTTCACCGGGGAGCTGTTTTTT. V gene TRBV2 combines with J gene TRBJ2-2, with D possibly being TRBD1 (5 bases). This CDR3 is built from 13 residues. From germline, CDR1 is SNHLY and CDR2 FYNNEI. V was cut by 6 bases and J by 4 bases, with 9 bases left in between.

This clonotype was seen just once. CDR3 sequence (DNA): TGCAGCGGTCTAGCGGGAGGCCGCTCCTACAATGAGCAGTTCTTC. Residues: CSGLAGGRSYNEQFF. This chain connects TRBV29-1 to TRBJ2-1, with 11 bases that match TRBD2. This CDR3 is built from 15 residues. The J segment lost 0 bases and the V segment lost 7 bases, leaving 5 bases of the junction unmatched. The germline V gene encodes CDR1 SQVTM and CDR2 ANQGSEA.

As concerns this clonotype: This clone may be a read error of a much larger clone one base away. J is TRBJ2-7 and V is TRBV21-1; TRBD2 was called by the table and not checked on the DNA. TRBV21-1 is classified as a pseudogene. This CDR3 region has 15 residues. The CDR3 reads CASSNPLAGGNEQYF. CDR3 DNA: TGTGCCAGCAGCAACCCCCTAGCGGGAGGTAATGAGCAGTACTTC.

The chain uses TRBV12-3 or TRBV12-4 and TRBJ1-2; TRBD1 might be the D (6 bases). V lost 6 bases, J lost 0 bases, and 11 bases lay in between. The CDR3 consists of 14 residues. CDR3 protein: CASSLGTPNYGYTF. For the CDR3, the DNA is TGTGCCAGCAGCCTAGGGACACCTAACTATGGCTACACCTTC.

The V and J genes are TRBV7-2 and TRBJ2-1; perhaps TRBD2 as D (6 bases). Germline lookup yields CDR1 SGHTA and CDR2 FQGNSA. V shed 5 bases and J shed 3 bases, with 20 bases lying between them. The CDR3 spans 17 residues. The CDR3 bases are TGTGCCAGCAGCCCCCGCCCCATAGCGGCCTTCTACAATGAGCAGTTCTTC. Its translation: CASSPRPIAAFYNEQFF.

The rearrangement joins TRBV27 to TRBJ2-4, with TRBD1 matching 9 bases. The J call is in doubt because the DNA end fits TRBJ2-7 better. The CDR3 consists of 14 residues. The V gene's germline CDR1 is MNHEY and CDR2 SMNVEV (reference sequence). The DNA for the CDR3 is TGTGCCAGCAGTACACACAGGGGGCGGTACGAGCAGTACTTC. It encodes CASSTHRGRYEQYF.

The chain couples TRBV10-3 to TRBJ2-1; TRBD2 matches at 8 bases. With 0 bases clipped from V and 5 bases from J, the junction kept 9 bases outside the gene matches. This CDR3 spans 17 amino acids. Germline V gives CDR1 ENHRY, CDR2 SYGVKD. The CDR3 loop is CAISESVVAGPHNEQFF. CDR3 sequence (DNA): TGTGCCATCAGTGAGTCGGTGGTAGCGGGACCGCACAATGAGCAGTTCTTC.

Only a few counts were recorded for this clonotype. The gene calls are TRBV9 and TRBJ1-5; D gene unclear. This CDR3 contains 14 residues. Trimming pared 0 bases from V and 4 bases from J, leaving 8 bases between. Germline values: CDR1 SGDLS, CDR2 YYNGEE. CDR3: CASSVGEGNQPQHF. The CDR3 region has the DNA TGTGCCAGCAGCGTAGGGGAAGGGAATCAGCCCCAGCATTTT.

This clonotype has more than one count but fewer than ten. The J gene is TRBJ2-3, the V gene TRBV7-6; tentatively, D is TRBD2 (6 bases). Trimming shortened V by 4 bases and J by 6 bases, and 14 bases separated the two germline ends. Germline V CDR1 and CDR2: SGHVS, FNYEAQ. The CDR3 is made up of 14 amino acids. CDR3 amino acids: CASSSSHAGDTQYF. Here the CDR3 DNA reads TGTGCCAGCAGCTCGTCCCATGCGGGGGATACGCAGTATTTT.

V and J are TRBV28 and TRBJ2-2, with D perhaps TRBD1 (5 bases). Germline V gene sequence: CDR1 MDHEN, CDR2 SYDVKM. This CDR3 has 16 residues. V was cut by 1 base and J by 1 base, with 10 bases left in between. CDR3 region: CASSLLGAQNTGELFF. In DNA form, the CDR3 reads TGTGCCAGCAGTTTATTAGGGGCCCAGAACACCGGGGAGCTGTTTTTT.

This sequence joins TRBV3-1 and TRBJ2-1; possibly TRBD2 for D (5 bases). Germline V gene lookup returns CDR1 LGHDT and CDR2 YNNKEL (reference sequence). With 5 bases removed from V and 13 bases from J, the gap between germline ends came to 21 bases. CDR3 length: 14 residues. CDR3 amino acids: CASSLHGGQETQFF. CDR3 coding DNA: TGTGCCAGCAGCTTGCACGGAGGCCAAGAGACCCAGTTCTTC.

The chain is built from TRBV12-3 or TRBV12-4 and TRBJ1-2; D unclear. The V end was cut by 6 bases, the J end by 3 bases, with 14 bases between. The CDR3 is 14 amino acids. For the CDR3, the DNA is TGTGCCAGCAGCCACATACAGAGACACTATGGCTACACCTTC. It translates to CASSHIQRHYGYTF.

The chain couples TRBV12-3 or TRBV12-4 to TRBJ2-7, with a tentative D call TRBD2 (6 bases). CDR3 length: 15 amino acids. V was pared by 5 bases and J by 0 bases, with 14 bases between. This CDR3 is CASSLPGRGSYEQYF. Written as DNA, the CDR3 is TGTGCCAGCAGTCTCCCCGGGCGGGGCTCCTACGAGCAGTACTTC.

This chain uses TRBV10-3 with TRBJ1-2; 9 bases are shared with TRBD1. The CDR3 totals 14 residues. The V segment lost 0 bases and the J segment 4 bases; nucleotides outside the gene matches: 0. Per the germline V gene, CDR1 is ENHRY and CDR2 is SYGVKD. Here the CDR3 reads CAISESGQGYGYTF. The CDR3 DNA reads TGTGCCATCAGTGAGTCGGGACAGGGCTATGGCTACACCTTC.

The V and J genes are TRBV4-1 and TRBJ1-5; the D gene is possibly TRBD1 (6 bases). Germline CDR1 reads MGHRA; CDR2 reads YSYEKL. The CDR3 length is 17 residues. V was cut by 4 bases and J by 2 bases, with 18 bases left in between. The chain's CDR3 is CASSLHLGGGGNQPQHF. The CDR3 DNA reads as TGCGCCAGCAGCCTCCACTTGGGAGGGGGAGGCAATCAGCCCCAGCATTTT.

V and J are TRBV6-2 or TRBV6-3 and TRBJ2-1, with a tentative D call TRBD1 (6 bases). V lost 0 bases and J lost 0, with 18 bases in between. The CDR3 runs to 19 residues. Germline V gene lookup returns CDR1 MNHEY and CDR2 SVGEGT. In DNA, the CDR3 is TGTGCCAGCAGTTACTCGATATTGGGGGCCGCTAGCTCCTACAATGAGCAGTTCTTC. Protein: CASSYSILGAASSYNEQFF.

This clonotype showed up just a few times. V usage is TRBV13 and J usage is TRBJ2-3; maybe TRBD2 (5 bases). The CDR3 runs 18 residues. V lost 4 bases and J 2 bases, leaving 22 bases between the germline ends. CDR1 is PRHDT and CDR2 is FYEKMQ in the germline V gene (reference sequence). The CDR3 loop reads CASSSFELLEPYTDTQYF. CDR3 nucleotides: TGTGCCAGCAGCTCTTTTGAGCTACTAGAGCCGTACACAGATACGCAGTATTTT. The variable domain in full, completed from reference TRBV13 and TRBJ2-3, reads AAGVIQSPRHLIKEKRETATLKCYPIPRHDTVYWYQQGPGQDPQFLISFYEKMQSDKGSIPDRFSAQQFSDYHSELNMSSLELGDSALYFCASSSFELLEPYTDTQYFGPGTRLTVL.

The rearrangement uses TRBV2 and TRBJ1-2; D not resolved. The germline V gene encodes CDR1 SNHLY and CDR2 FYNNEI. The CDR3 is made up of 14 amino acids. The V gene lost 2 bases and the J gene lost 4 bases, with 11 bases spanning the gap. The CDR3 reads CASSESVTSYGYTF. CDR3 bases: TGTGCCAGCAGTGAATCGGTTACGAGCTATGGCTACACCTTC.

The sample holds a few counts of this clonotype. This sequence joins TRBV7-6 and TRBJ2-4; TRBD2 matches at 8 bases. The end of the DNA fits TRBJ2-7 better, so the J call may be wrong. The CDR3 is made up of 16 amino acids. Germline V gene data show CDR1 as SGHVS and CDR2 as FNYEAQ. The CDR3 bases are TGTGCCAGCAGCTTATCAGGAAGCGGGAGTGCCAACGAGCAGTACTTC. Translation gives CASSLSGSGSANEQYF.

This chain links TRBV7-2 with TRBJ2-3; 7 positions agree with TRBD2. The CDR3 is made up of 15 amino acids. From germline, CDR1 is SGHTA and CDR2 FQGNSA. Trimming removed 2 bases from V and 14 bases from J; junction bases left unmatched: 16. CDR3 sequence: CASSLKRGAVGYAYF. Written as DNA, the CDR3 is TGTGCCAGCAGCTTAAAGCGGGGAGCGGTTGGATACGCGTATTTT.

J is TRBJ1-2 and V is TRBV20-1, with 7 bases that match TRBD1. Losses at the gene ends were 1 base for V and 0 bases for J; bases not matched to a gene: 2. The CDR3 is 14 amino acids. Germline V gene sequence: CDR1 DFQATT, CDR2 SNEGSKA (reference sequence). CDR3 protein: CSARAGQPNYGYTF. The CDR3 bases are TGCAGTGCTAGAGCGGGACAGCCTAACTATGGCTACACCTTC.

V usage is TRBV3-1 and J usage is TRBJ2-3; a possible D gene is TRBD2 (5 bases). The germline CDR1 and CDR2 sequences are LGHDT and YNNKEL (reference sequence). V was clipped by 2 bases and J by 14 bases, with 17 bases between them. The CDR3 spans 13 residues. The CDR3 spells CASSQFDYRYAYF. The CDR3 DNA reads TGTGCCAGCAGCCAATTCGACTACAGATACGCGTATTTT.

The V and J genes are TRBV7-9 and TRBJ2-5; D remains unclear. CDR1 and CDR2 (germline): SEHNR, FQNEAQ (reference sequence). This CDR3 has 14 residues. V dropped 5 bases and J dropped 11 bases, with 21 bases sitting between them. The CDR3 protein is CASSTARYAHEQYF. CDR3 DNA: TGTGCCAGCAGCACGGCGCGGTACGCCCATGAGCAGTACTTC.

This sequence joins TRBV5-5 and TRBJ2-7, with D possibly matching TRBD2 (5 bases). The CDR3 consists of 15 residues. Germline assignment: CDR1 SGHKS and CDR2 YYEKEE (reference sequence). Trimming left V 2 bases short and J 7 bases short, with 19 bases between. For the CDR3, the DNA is TGTGCCAGCAGCTTTGAGGGCTCAAAAGGGAATGAGCAGTACTTC. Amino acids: CASSFEGSKGNEQYF.

The CDR3 DNA reads as TGCGCCAGCAGCCACGGGAAGCAGGGGGCTGTTGGCTACACCTTC. Its translation: CASSHGKQGAVGYTF. This sequence joins TRBV5-1 and TRBJ1-2; 8 nucleotides line up with TRBD1. Per the germline V gene, CDR1 is SGHRS and CDR2 is YFSETQ. The ends lost 4 bases at V and 7 bases at J; junction bases unmatched: 12. The CDR3 contains 15 residues.